This paragraph covers one T cell receptor beta chain sequence. Its antigen is currently unknown. These data come from a study of shared clonotypes between healthy human individuals. Study-wide context: Researchers assigned three CD4 naive, three CD4 memory, two CD8 naive and one CD8 memory plate to each donor.

The study's findings and limits: Generally, naive subsets came out with larger estimated richness than memory subsets.

This table comes from immunoSEQ multiplex PCR, and its TCRdb copy is limited to in-frame clones, with some not included. Of about 2.1 million clones listed, roughly 91% were seen once; the top ten hold under 2%. CDR3 size: 13 residues. Trimming removed 2 bases from V and 4 bases from J, with 9 bases in between. Germline V gene data show CDR1 as GTSNPN and CDR2 as SVGIG (reference sequence). CD45RO negativity and positive selection for CCR7 defined naive CD8 cells, a population that excluded terminally differentiated effector memory CD45RA+ cells. The TCR originated in a man younger than 35 in good health. Some clones in this sample may be carry-over from other donors' samples. The sample taken for sequencing was naive CD8+ T cells from PBMCs. This rearrangement joins TRBV30 to TRBJ1-5; D call uncertain. The CDR3 DNA reads TGTGCCTGGAGTCTGACCAGAAATCAGCCCCAGCATTTT. Its translation: CAWSLTRNQPQHF.